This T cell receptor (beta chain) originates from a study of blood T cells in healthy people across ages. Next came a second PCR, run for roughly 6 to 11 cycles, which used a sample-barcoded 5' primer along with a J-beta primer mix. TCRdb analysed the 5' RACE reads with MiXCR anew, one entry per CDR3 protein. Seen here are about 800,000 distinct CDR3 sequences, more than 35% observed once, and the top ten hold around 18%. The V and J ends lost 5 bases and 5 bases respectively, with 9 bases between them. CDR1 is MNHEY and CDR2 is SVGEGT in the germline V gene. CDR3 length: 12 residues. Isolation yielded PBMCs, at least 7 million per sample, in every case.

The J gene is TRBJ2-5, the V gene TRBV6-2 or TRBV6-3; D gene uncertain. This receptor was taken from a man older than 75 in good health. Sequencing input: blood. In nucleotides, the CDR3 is TGTGCCAGCAGTAGGCCCGTGGAGACCCAGTACTTC. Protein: CASSRPVETQYF.